This TCR beta chain was captured by sequencing in a study of graft-versus-host responses after intestinal transplantation. Clones were read by immunoSEQ multiplex PCR, and TCRdb kept only the in-frame ones, dropping some. This table has approximately 50,000 clones, approximately 84% appearing once. To note about this clone: Its antigen is undetermined.

Germline values: CDR1 SEHNR, CDR2 FQNEAQ (reference sequence). This CDR3 is 15 amino acids long. The J segment lost 2 bases and the V segment lost 5 bases, leaving 3 bases of the junction unmatched. This TCR was recovered from a human donor who was the organ donor for an intestinal transplant. The starting material was unstimulated CD4+ T cells sorted from spleen or lymph node cells, obtained before transplant. The rearrangement uses TRBV7-9 and TRBJ2-3; 11 bases agree with TRBD2. DNA for the CDR3: TGTGCCAGCAGCCGACTAGCGGGATTCACAGATACGCAGTATTTT. It codes for CASSRLAGFTDTQYF.